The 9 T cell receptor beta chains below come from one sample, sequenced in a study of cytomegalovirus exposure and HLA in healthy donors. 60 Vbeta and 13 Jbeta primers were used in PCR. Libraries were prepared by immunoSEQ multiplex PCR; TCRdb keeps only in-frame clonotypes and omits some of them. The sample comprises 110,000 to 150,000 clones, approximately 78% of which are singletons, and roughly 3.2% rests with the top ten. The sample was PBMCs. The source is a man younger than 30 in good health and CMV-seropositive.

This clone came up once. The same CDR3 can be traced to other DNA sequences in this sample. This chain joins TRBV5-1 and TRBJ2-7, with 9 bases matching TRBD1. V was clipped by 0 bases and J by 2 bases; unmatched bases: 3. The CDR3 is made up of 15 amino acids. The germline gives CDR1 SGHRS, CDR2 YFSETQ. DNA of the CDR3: TGCGCCAGCAGCTTGGAGACAGGGGGTGCCTACGAGCAGTACTTC. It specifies CASSLETGGAYEQYF.

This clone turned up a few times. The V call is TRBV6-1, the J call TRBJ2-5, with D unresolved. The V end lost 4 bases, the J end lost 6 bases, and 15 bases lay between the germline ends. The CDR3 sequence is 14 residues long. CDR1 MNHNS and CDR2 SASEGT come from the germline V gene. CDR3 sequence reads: CASSGNVESQTQYF. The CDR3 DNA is TGTGCCAGCAGTGGAAACGTAGAAAGTCAGACCCAGTACTTC.

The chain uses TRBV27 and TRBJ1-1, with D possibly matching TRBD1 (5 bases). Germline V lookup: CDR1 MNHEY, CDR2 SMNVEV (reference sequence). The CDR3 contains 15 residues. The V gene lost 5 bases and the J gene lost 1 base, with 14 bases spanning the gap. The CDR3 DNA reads TGTGCCAGCAGTCCCACGGGGGAATCGAACACTGAAGCTTTCTTT. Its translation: CASSPTGESNTEAFF.

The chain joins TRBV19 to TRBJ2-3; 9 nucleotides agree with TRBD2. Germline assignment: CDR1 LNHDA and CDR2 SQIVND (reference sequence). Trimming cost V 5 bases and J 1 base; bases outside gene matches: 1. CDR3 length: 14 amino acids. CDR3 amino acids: CASSPSGGTDTQYF. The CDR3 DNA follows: TGTGCCAGTAGTCCTAGCGGGGGCACAGATACGCAGTATTTT.

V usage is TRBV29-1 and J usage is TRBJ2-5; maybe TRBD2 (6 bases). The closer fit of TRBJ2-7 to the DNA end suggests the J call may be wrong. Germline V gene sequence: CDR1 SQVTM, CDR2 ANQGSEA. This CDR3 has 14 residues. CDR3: CSVEVGGVGYEQYF. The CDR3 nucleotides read TGCAGCGTTGAAGTGGGCGGGGTAGGCTACGAGCAGTACTTC.

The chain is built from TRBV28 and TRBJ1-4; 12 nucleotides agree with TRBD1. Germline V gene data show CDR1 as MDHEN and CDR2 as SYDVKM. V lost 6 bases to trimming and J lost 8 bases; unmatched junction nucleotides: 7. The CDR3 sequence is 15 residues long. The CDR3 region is CASRPGTGGGEKLFF. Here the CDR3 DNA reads TGTGCCAGCAGACCCGGGACAGGGGGCGGAGAAAAACTGTTTTTT.

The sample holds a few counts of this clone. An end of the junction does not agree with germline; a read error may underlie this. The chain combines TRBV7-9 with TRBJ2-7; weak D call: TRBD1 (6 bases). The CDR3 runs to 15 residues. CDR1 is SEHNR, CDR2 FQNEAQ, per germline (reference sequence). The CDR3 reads CSSSLVKGGRYEQYF. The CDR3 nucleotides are TGTTCCAGCAGCTTAGTTAAAGGGGGTAGGTACGAGCAGTACTTC. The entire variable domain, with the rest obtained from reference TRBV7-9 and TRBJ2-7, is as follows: DTGVSQNPRHKITKRGQNVTFRCDPISEHNRLYWYRQTLGQGPEFLTYFQNEAQLEKSRLLSDRFSAERPKGSFSTLEIQRTEQGDSAMYLCSSSLVKGGRYEQYFGPGTRLTVT.

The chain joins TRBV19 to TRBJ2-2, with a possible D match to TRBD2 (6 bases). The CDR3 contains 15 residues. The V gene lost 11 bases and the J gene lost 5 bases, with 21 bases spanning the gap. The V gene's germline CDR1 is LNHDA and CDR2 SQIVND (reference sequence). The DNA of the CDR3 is TGTGCCGTAACTCGGGGGAGCGGGTGGACCGGGGAGCTGTTTTTT. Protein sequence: CAVTRGSGWTGELFF.

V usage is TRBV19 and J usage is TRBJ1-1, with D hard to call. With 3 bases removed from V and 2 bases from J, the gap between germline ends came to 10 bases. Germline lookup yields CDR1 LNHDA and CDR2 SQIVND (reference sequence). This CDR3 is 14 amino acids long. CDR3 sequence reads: CASSIGAGNTEAFF. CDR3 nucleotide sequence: TGTGCCAGTAGTATCGGTGCGGGAAACACTGAAGCTTTCTTT.